This TCR beta chain was sequenced for a study of neurological immune-mediated disorders. TCRdb processed the 5' RACE reads anew with MiXCR; each CDR3 protein has one entry. This repertoire shows about 38,000 distinct CDR3 sequences, 4% to 5.5% found once; its top ten account for 8.5% to 10%. Ten or more counts support this clonotype. Per germline, CDR1 LNHDA and CDR2 SQIVND (reference sequence). CDR3 length: 17 amino acids. V lost 5 bases to trimming and J lost 2 bases; unmatched junction nucleotides: 10. It was blood bank volunteers in Maryland, USA who made up the healthy controls. Use was made of 900,000 to 1,000,000 CD4+ or CD8+ T cells in sorted libraries.

This TCR came from a man younger than 35 in good health. The J gene is TRBJ1-5, the V gene TRBV19, with 9 bases aligning to TRBD1. The specimen sequenced was CD4+ T cells from blood. CDR3 DNA: TGTGCCAGTAGTTTACATACCCGGACAGGGGGCAATCAGCCCCAGCATTTT. It specifies CASSLHTRTGGNQPQHF. Based on the CDR3 plus reference TRBV19 and TRBJ1-5, the full variable domain is DGGITQSPKYLFRKEGQNVTLSCEQNLNHDAMYWYRQDPGQGLRLIYYSQIVNDFQKGDIAEGYSVSREKKESFPLTVTSAQKNPTAFYLCASSLHTRTGGNQPQHFGDGTRLSIL.